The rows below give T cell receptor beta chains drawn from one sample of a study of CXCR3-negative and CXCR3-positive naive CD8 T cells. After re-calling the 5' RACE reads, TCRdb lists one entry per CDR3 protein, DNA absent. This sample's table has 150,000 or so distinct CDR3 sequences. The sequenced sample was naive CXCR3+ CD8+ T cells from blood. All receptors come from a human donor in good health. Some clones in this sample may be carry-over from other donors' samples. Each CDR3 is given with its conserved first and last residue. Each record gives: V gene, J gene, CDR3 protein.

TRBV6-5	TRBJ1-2	CASSPLGQRYGYTF
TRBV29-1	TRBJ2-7	CSVRTGAYEQYF
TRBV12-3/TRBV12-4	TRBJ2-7	CASSPGTQYEQYF
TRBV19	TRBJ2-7	CASSALVRRGTSYEQYF
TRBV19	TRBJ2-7	CASSGLSYEQYF
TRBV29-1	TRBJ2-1	CSVVMREGRNEQFF
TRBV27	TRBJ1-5	CASSLDRGRNQPQHF
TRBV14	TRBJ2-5	CASSHPEGFRYF
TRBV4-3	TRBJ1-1	CASSQDYTEAFF
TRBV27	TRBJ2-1	CASSLVTSGGSNEQFF
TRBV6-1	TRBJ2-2	CASSEQGDTGELFF
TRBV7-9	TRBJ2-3	CASSPAVAGSTDTQYF
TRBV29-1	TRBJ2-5	CSVEGGGEAGAIETQYF
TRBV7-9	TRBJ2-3	CASSHDHSGAGTDTQYF
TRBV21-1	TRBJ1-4	CASNSLAGTGLRTNEKLFF
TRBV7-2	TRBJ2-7	CASSLGPTSGRYEQYF
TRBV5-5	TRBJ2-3	CASSLYDGLAVADTQYF
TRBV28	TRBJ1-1	CASSLSARNTEAFF
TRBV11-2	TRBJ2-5	CASSLDPAGGETQYF
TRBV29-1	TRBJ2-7	CSVTVSYEQYF
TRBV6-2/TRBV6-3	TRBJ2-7	CASAGLSYEQYF
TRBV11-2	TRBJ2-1	CASSLGVRDRAEQFF
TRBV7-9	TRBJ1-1	CASKVTGTEAFF
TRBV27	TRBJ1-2	CASSFFVGDGGYTF
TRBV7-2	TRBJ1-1	CASSKIRSEAFF
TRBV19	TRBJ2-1	CASSIGDTTYNEQFF
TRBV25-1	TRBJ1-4	CASSAPGGYEKLFF
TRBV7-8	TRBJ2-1	CASSLKVDLNEQFF
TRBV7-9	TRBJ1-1	CASSLAIGHTEAFF
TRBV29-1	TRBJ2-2	CSVLTGLGELFF
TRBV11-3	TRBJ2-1	CASSRGAPYNEQFF
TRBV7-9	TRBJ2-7	CASSSGRINEQYF
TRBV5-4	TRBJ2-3	CASGAGYTDTQYF
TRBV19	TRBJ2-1	CASSTGGLGNEQFF
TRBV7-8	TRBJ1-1	CASSFQGAGTEAFF
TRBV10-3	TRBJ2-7	CAISVGTYEQYF
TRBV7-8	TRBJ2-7	CASSLYAGDYEQYF
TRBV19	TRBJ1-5	CASSIPRLNQPQHF
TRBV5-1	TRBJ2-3	CASSFRRGRVTDTQYF
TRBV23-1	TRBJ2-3	CASSRVTSGSPRDTQYF
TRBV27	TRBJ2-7	CASSLKQGTYEQYF